The entry below gives a single T cell receptor (beta chain) sequence along with its context. It has no known antigen specificity. The method behind the library was the immunoSEQ multiplex PCR assay. The multiplex PCR relied on a mix of 60 forward primers for TCR Vbeta segments and 13 reverse primers for TCR Jbeta segments. Amplification of the CDR3 region of rearranged TCR beta genes was performed with a multiplex PCR assay on genomic DNA. Amplified TCR beta libraries were sequenced as 87-base-pair reads on the Illumina HiSeq System. From the authors' description of their analysis: In a later analysis, 70 million to 95 million unique TCR beta chains were counted across the 690 or so repertoires, and approximately 9.9 million of these chains were shared by at least two donors. Raw reads were error-corrected and collapsed into unique sequences with a nearest-neighbor algorithm that merged closely related sequences to remove PCR and sequencing errors. CDR3 sequences were aligned to IMGT reference sequences to assign V, D and J gene segments. For a sequence to be retained, a match of at least six nucleotides to both a V gene segment and a J gene segment was required. Rearrangements were called productive when the CDR3 lacked stop codons and stayed in frame with V and J; all others were non-productive. CDR3 was defined according to IMGT convention as the region running from the second conserved V-encoded cysteine to the conserved J-encoded phenylalanine. Sequences without an unambiguous match to a single V gene segment were excluded from the earlier analysis of 587 of the donors. In an earlier analysis of several hundred of the donors, V segments were called functional above 56.7% productive rearrangements and were called segregating when the between-donor standard deviation exceeded 5%. A statistical classification framework was built for diagnosing cytomegalovirus status from the catalog of TCR beta chain sequences. In a later analysis, TCR nucleotide sequences were compared against IMGT/GENE-DB human TR gene sequences so that V and J genes could be assigned. In a later analysis, CDR3 sequences and most-parsimonious VDJ recombination scenarios were assigned using the TCRdist pipeline. In a later analysis, every TCR beta chain was defined by the combination of its CDR3 amino acid sequence and its V-gene family, and reads without a unique V-gene family were dropped. As a way to deal with suspected cross-contamination and a sequencing artifact, a later analysis dropped roughly 620 nucleotide sequences that were highly shared and had low generation probability. A later analysis calculated a clonal expansion index for each public chain from normalized within-repertoire ranks of inferred template counts. In a later analysis, generation probabilities were computed with a VDJ recombination model fitted to out-of-frame rearrangements, and the resulting probabilities were checked against IGoR. A later analysis scored TCR-TCR, TCR-HLA and TCR-CMV co-occurrence with hypergeometric tests, applying a repertoire-size bias correction to TCR pairs. A later analysis estimated false discovery rates by permuting HLA or CMV assignments 20 times. In a later analysis, co-occurring TCRs were grouped using DBSCAN, with TCRdist sequence similarity added in when clustering inside HLA-allele-positive subsets. Repertoires with fewer than 30,000 or more than 120,000 public chains, plus five repertoires with anomalous nucleotide sharing, were excluded from co-occurrence clustering. Here the immuneACCESS table is served through TCRdb, limited to in-frame sequences with V and J called. Missing clones are a known gap in these copies; in checked studies unresolved V genes cover under half, and the rest lacks a known reason. The DNA was the basis for D and trimming; V, J and clone size are from that table. This sample's table has entries for tens of thousands of clones. The ten top clones hold roughly 9% of the sample.

The cohort was made up of about 670 healthy bone marrow donors. At the time of sampling, every cohort member was nominally healthy, though immune exposures that went unrecorded were likely present. The donor tested CMV seropositive, placing the donor among the 289 seropositive members of the cohort. Every donor gave a peripheral blood sample, and the peripheral blood mononuclear cells from that sample were used for TCR beta sequencing. Genomic DNA extraction from the blood cell samples was performed with the Qiagen DNeasy Blood Extraction Kit. These data originate in a study of cytomegalovirus exposure and HLA in healthy donors (dated by TCRdb to the late 2010s). As for the study more broadly: In an earlier analysis of under 600 of the donors, approximately 260 Gb of sequence data and about 110 million unique TCR beta sequences from 150 million to 200 million T cells were reported. HLA typing covered class I and class II loci at four-digit resolution. About five DR-DQ haplotypes were treated as single units for association and clustering because of strong linkage in the cohort. Of the roughly 390 genotyped donors, approximately 83% fell in the genetic ancestry cluster associated with self-reported Caucasian donors. An early release that covered fewer than 800 HLA-typed donors contained approximately 300 gigabases of sequencing data and about 84 million unique TCR sequences. A separate validation cohort of approximately 120 different subjects was used in addition to the roughly 700-subject first cohort. Among 398 genotyped donors of the cohort, an average of around 240,000 unique TCR beta nucleotide sequences were sequenced per donor, roughly 20% of them non-productive. Rather than using new phenotypic data, the later analysis identified candidate immune exposures from TCR beta sequences and from how often those sequences occurred across donors. The study combined high-throughput TCR immunosequencing, statistical association of individual TCRs with disease status, and machine learning to predict cytomegalovirus infection status. An earlier analysis of 500 to 750 of the donors applied high-throughput TCR beta sequencing to assess whether each TCR beta V gene segment acted as functional or pseudogenic. To study patterns of TCR occurrence, a later analysis re-analyzed previously published TCR beta repertoires from 666 donors and added high-resolution HLA genotyping. Typing coverage varied by locus: about 620-630 donors for A, B, C, DRB1 and DQB1; around 560 for DQA1; over 600 for DPA1; approximately 470 for DPB1. All discovery cohort repertoires had been generated using a single sequencing platform. Alongside the repertoire data, information on donor age, sex, ethnicity and CMV serostatus was compiled. Genome-wide SNP genotypes for about 60% of the roughly 700 donors were used in a later genetic analysis, which treated that subset as a discovery cohort. The study profiled the T cell repertoires of more than 500 subjects by immunosequencing and related them to cytomegalovirus serostatus. The study aimed to test whether signatures of past pathogen exposure could be identified by cataloging public T cell receptors. Here is what the overall study found, with its caveats: A cluster of highly shared sequence variants was judged likely to be a technical artifact of the sequencing pipeline. Across donors, most TCR sequences were observed very rarely, whereas some public TCRs were present in many individuals. Because counts were too low, roughly 17 rarely observed V segments, including chromosome 9 orphons, were left out of the earlier analysis of 587 of the donors. Specific HLA alleles were associated with 15,000 to 20,000 TCR beta sequences at a false discovery rate of 0.05 in a later analysis. A few of the identified cytomegalovirus-associated TCR beta chains were confirmed in vitro to be specific for cytomegalovirus antigens. A later genetic analysis reported fewer N-insertions in productive TCRs among donors in an Asian-associated ancestry cluster than the roughly 700-donor mean. In a later analysis, TCR association rates were found to vary across HLA loci, with the most associated TCRs seen for DRB1 alleles and the fewest for HLA-C alleles. Some IMGT-functional V segments, including TRBV6-2 and TRBV6-3, could not be told apart with the 87-base-pair reads, so those segments were excluded. When HLA alleles, especially DR and DQ, strongly co-occurred, attributing TCR associations to individual alleles was difficult. The study listed 150 to 200 TCR beta chains as associated with cytomegalovirus. In a later analysis, HLA-associated TCR beta chains showed more clonal expansion and lower generation probabilities than non-associated chains that were equally common. The authors suggested that the approach could potentially be extended to other disease states and immunological phenotypes. Correlated functional status among segregating V segments might reflect linkage disequilibrium, but an unknown experimental factor could not be ruled out. A further reported finding was that TCR beta sequences accurately predicted the HLA-A and HLA-B alleles for most subjects in the first cohort. In both the original and validation cohorts, the classifier was reported to diagnose cytomegalovirus status with high specificity and sensitivity. Several of the top co-occurrence clusters appeared to be linked to parvovirus B19, influenza, CMV and Epstein-Barr virus, according to a later analysis. This cohort had only TCR beta chains sequenced, and the lack of alpha or paired-chain data limited which features could be detected. An association between a missense DCLRE1C variant and V-gene and J-gene trimming of TCR beta chains was found in a later genetic analysis and replicated in an independent cohort. The only immune exposure information available for the cohort was CMV serostatus. Roughly uniform sequencing depth across donors was assumed in presence/absence analyses, although this assumption may not hold. An earlier analysis of 587 of the donors showed that most TCR beta V segments appeared in productive rearrangements either about 87% or about 30% of the time, which broadly matched IMGT annotations. A later analysis found that most CMV-associated TCR beta chains appeared HLA-restricted, with HLA associations seemingly driven largely by CMV exposure. HLA typing was unavailable for some donors at each locus, so association tests used only the typed subset.

Based on the germline V gene, the CDR1 and CDR2 sequences are SGHTA and FQGTGA. The CDR3 numbers 13 residues from cysteine through phenylalanine. Left in the record is the CDR3 DNA by itself, 39 bases read in frame from the first base. Between the V and J ends, shortened by 5 bases and 5 bases respectively, the junction contains 10 bases. This TCR came from a man aged 45-60 years in good health and CMV-seropositive. Recombination linked TRBV7-3 to TRBJ2-1, with TRBD2 as a weak D call on 5 bases. The sample comprised PBMCs. Here the CDR3 is given as CASSVLVNNEQFF. The nucleotides are TGTGCCAGCAGCGTACTAGTTAACAATGAGCAGTTCTTC.